This TCR beta chain was obtained from a study of CD8 T cells in ankylosing spondylitis. From the 5' RACE reads, TCRdb called clonotypes with MiXCR, one entry per CDR3 protein. Found here are approximately 540,000 distinct CDR3 sequences, 10% to 15% of them singletons; the top ten hold 6.8%. J gave up 4 bases and V 5 bases, and 11 bases lay outside the gene matches. The CDR3 sequence is 16 residues long. From germline, CDR1 is LNHDA and CDR2 SQIVND (reference sequence). A note on this clonotype: The antigen is undetermined.

Study results and limitations: For ankylosing spondylitis blood, a TCR beta motif of seven to nine highly homologous variants appeared characteristic.

The sequencing input was blood, either unsorted or a sorted T cell fraction (not recorded which). The clonotype comes from a male donor with ankylosing spondylitis. This chain connects TRBV19 to TRBJ2-3; 8 bases align to TRBD1. CDR3: CASSLQDRVYADTQYF. The DNA for the CDR3 is TGTGCCAGTAGTCTCCAGGACAGGGTGTATGCAGATACGCAGTATTTT.